The clone carrying this T cell receptor (beta chain) occurred a few times. Its matching antigen is unknown. The data were obtained in a study of cytomegalovirus exposure and HLA in healthy donors. Study-wide points: TCR sequences were mostly rare, though some public TCRs occurred in many donors.

In germline, CDR1 is SEHNR, CDR2 FQNEAQ (reference sequence). V lost 1 base and J 5 bases, leaving 11 bases between the germline ends. This CDR3 comprises 14 residues. The primer mix had 60 Vbeta and 13 Jbeta primers. Sequenced by immunoSEQ multiplex PCR; TCRdb stores in-frame clones only, minus some. The sample holds 150,000 to 200,000 clones, more than 70% seen once. The receptor was isolated from a girl aged 5-17 years in good health and CMV-seropositive. Sequencing was performed on PBMCs. The rearrangement links TRBV7-9 to TRBJ1-1; D is unresolved. The CDR3 reads CASSLGVGETEAFF. CDR3 bases: TGTGCCAGCAGCTTAGGGGTCGGGGAGACTGAAGCTTTCTTT.